What follows are 23 T cell receptor beta chains derived from one specimen sequenced in a study of blood T cell repertoires in COVID-19. The data were produced by immunoSEQ multiplex PCR, yet TCRdb's version contains in-frame clones alone and is incomplete. There are roughly 180,000 clones in the sample; roughly 84% occur only once, and over 9.5% lies in the top ten. Source material: peripheral blood. These receptor sequences come from an elderly woman with active or convalescent COVID-19.

This sequence joins TRBV4-2 and TRBJ1-1; the D is unclear. CDR1 LGHNA and CDR2 YNFKEQ come from the germline V gene. There are 15 residues in the CDR3. V dropped 0 bases and J dropped 6 bases, with 14 bases sitting between them. In DNA form, the CDR3 reads TGTGCCAGCAGCCAAGACTGGGTAGGAACAGCTGAAGCTTTCTTT. Amino acid sequence: CASSQDWVGTAEAFF.

The chain recombines TRBV6-2 or TRBV6-3 with TRBJ1-2; 12 bases are shared with TRBD1. J gave up 7 bases and V 5 bases, and 17 bases lay outside the gene matches. CDR3 length equals 18 residues. Germline values: CDR1 MNHEY, CDR2 SVGEGT. CDR3: CASSRLTGTGGLSGGYTF. The CDR3 DNA sequence: TGTGCCAGCAGTCGCCTTACCGGGACAGGGGGCCTATCGGGTGGCTACACCTTC.

The rearrangement uses TRBV7-9 and TRBJ1-1, with a possible D match to TRBD1 (5 bases). The CDR3 contains 15 residues. The germline V gene encodes CDR1 SEHNR and CDR2 FQNEAQ (reference sequence). V lost 2 bases to trimming and J lost 1 base, with 11 bases between them. The CDR3 DNA follows: TGTGCCAGCAGCTTAATGGACACTGAGAACACTGAAGCTTTCTTT. Translated: CASSLMDTENTEAFF. Looking up the rest from reference TRBV7-9 and TRBJ1-1 gives the full variable domain: DTGVSQNPRHKITKRGQNVTFRCDPISEHNRLYWYRQTLGQGPEFLTYFQNEAQLEKSRLLSDRFSAERPKGSFSTLEIQRTEQGDSAMYLCASSLMDTENTEAFFGQGTRLTVV.

This clone was counted a single time. Compared with germline, one end of the junction differs, possibly owing to a read error. This chain connects TRBV11-3 to TRBJ2-5, with D maybe TRBD1 (7 bases). The CDR3 length is 16 residues. The germline V gene has CDR1 SGHNT and CDR2 YENEEA. As DNA, the CDR3 is TGTGCCCGCAGCTTGGGGGGCCTAGGGGGCGGGGAGACCCAGTACTTC. Its translation: CARSLGGLGGGETQYF. The variable domain in full, completed from reference TRBV11-3 and TRBJ2-5, reads EAGVVQSPRYKIIEKKQPVAFWCNPISGHNTLYWYLQNLGQGPELLIRYENEEAVDDSQLPKDRFSAERLKGVDSTLKIQPAELGDSAVYLCARSLGGLGGGETQYFGPGTRLLVL.

The J gene is TRBJ1-1, the V gene TRBV9, with a tentative D call TRBD1 (5 bases). The CDR3 has 13 amino acids. V lost 4 bases and J 7 bases, leaving 14 bases between the germline ends. Germline-derived CDR1 and CDR2 are SGDLS and YYNGEE. CDR3 residues: CASSRESGGEAFF. The DNA of the CDR3 is TGTGCCAGCAGCCGTGAGTCGGGGGGTGAAGCTTTCTTT.

This clone has just one count. The rearrangement uses TRBV7-3 and TRBJ1-6; D remains ambiguous. Trimming pared 2 bases from V and 7 bases from J, leaving 9 bases between. The germline V gene has CDR1 SGHTA and CDR2 FQGTGA. This CDR3 region has 14 residues. CDR3 amino acids: CASSLVAGNSPLHF. In DNA, the CDR3 is TGTGCCAGCAGCTTAGTCGCAGGAAATTCACCCCTCCACTTT. The whole variable domain, filled in from reference TRBV7-3 and TRBJ1-6, reads GAGVSQTPSNKVTEKGKYVELRCDPISGHTALYWYRQSLGQGPEFLIYFQGTGAADDSGLPNDRFFAVRPEGSVSTLKIQRTERGDSAVYLCASSLVAGNSPLHFGNGTRLTVT.

The chain employs TRBV7-6 and TRBJ2-7, with 7 bases lining up with TRBD2. CDR1 is SGHVS and CDR2 is FNYEAQ in the germline V gene. The junction had 10 bases not matched to a gene; V was cut back by 2 bases and J by 12 bases. The CDR3 extends over 13 amino acids. CDR3: CASSLLGSRETYF. The CDR3 bases are TGTGCCAGCAGCTTATTGGGTTCGCGGGAGACGTACTTC.

This chain links TRBV19 with TRBJ2-5, with 10 bases lining up with TRBD2. Germline V gene lookup returns CDR1 LNHDA and CDR2 SQIVND (reference sequence). The CDR3 is made up of 14 amino acids. The ends lost 7 bases at V and 5 bases at J; junction bases unmatched: 7. The CDR3 DNA reads TGTGCCAGTACCGGGTGGGGACTAGCGGAGACCCAGTACTTC. Protein product: CASTGWGLAETQYF.

The genes are TRBV24-1 and TRBJ2-3; 9 bases match TRBD2. The CDR3 sequence is 17 residues long. Per the germline V gene, CDR1 is KGHDR and CDR2 is SFDVKD. V shed 1 base and J 5 bases; nucleotides not matched to a gene: 9. The CDR3 nucleotides read TGTGCCACCAGTGATTTTGGTAGCGGGAGAATAAGAGATACGCAGTATTTT. Translating it yields CATSDFGSGRIRDTQYF.

This chain uses TRBV27 with TRBJ2-7; D gene ambiguous. Deletions cut 6 bases from V and 2 bases from J, with 8 bases between. Germline values: CDR1 MNHEY, CDR2 SMNVEV (reference sequence). The CDR3 is 12 amino acids. The CDR3: CASRGSAYEQYF. CDR3 nucleotide sequence: TGTGCCAGCAGGGGCAGTGCCTACGAGCAGTACTTC.

The rearrangement uses TRBV2 and TRBJ1-2; D not resolved. Trimming took 0 bases from V and 7 from J, leaving 9 bases between them. From germline, CDR1 is SNHLY and CDR2 FYNNEI. CDR3 length: 13 amino acids. The CDR3 reads CASSEADMAGYTF. In DNA form, the CDR3 reads TGTGCCAGCAGTGAAGCAGACATGGCTGGCTACACCTTC.

In DNA form, the CDR3 reads TGTGCCAGCTCATCCTCCACCGGGGAGCTGTTTTTT. This codes for CASSSSTGELFF. The rearrangement uses TRBV18 and TRBJ2-2; D not certain. Trimming stripped 5 bases from V and 4 bases from J, with 5 bases between. In germline, CDR1 is KGHSH, CDR2 LQKENI. This CDR3 has 12 residues.

This chain joins TRBV28 and TRBJ2-7; 9 nucleotides align to TRBD2. The CDR3 is 17 residues long. Germline-derived CDR1 and CDR2 are MDHEN and SYDVKM. Trimming took 6 bases from V and 4 from J; bases not matched to a gene: 16. The chain's CDR3 is CASSTPINSGSMYEQYF. CDR3 bases: TGTGCCAGCAGCACTCCCATCAATAGCGGGAGTATGTACGAGCAGTACTTC. The full variable domain, its missing parts supplied by reference TRBV28 and TRBJ2-7, is DVKVTQSSRYLVKRTGEKVFLECVQDMDHENMFWYRQDPGLGLRLIYFSYDVKMKEKGDIPEGYSVSREKKERFSLILESASTNQTSMYLCASSTPINSGSMYEQYFGPGTRLTVT.

V is TRBV10-1 and J is TRBJ1-5; TRBD1 is a possible D gene (5 bases). This CDR3 has 17 amino acids. Per germline, CDR1 WNHNN and CDR2 SYGVQD (reference sequence). V was pared by 7 bases and J by 3 bases, with 22 bases between. The CDR3 region is CASNRLSGHPDNQPQHF. The CDR3 nucleotides are TGCGCCAGCAACCGACTGTCCGGACATCCAGACAATCAGCCCCAGCATTTT.

This clone was seen just once. The chain employs TRBV25-1 and TRBJ1-3; D is perhaps TRBD1 (6 bases). Germline V gene data show CDR1 as MGHDK and CDR2 as SYGVNS. The ends were cut back, 2 bases at V and 0 bases at J, with 11 bases in the middle. This CDR3 region has 16 residues. CDR3 sequence reads: CASSEPGAASGNTIYF. As DNA, the CDR3 is TGTGCCAGCAGTGAACCAGGGGCCGCCTCTGGAAACACCATATATTTT.

The chain couples TRBV27 to TRBJ1-5; D gene ambiguous. The CDR3 totals 14 residues. The V gene's germline CDR1 is MNHEY and CDR2 SMNVEV (reference sequence). V was trimmed by 8 bases and J by 6 bases, leaving 17 bases between them. DNA for the CDR3: TGTGCCAGCTCACTCCTCGGGTCCTCTCAGCCCCAGCATTTT. It encodes CASSLLGSSQPQHF.

The chain is built from TRBV5-1 and TRBJ2-3; the match to TRBD1 covers 8 bases. V trimming: 3 bases; J trimming: 4 bases; junction bases outside the gene matches: 4. From germline, CDR1 is SGHRS and CDR2 YFSETQ. The CDR3 covers 14 residues. CDR3 region: CASSSVQGADTQYF. Here the CDR3 DNA reads TGCGCCAGCAGCTCAGTACAGGGGGCAGATACGCAGTATTTT.

V is TRBV28 and J is TRBJ2-1; 9 positions match TRBD2. The CDR3 spans 17 residues. CDR1 and CDR2 from the germline V gene are MDHEN and SYDVKM. The trim removed 6 bases at V and 0 bases at J, leaving 9 bases unmatched. Written as DNA, the CDR3 is TGTGCCAGCAGATCCTCTAGCGGGATTAGCTCCTACAATGAGCAGTTCTTC. Translation gives CASRSSSGISSYNEQFF.

The V gene is TRBV11-2, the J gene TRBJ2-5, with D perhaps TRBD2 (5 bases). The CDR3 has 16 residues. Germline V CDR1 and CDR2: SGHAT, FQNNGV. Trimming removed 5 bases at V and 4 bases at J, with 20 bases between. The CDR3 coding sequence is TGTGCCAGCAGCCCCAGCACTAGTCGTTTAGCAGAGACCCAGTACTTC. It is translated as CASSPSTSRLAETQYF.

The chain carries TRBV12-3 or TRBV12-4 and TRBJ1-1; possibly TRBD1 for D (5 bases). Trimming took off 7 bases at V and 3 bases at J, with 9 bases between the two ends. This CDR3 contains 12 residues. The CDR3 DNA reads as TGTGCCAGCAAAGGGGTATACACTGAAGCTTTCTTT. This encodes CASKGVYTEAFF.

This rearrangement joins TRBV27 to TRBJ1-6; TRBD1 matches 7 bases. The CDR3 has 15 amino acids. CDR1 and CDR2 from the germline V gene are MNHEY and SMNVEV (reference sequence). Trimming cost V 3 bases and J 5 bases; bases outside gene matches: 4. CDR3 DNA: TGTGCCAGCAGTTTTTACGACAGGGATAATTCACCCCTCCACTTT. This sequence encodes CASSFYDRDNSPLHF.

The V gene is TRBV19, the J gene TRBJ2-3, with 12 bases identical to TRBD2. V was clipped by 5 bases and J by 2 bases; unmatched bases: 8. This CDR3 is 17 amino acids long. Germline V gene lookup returns CDR1 LNHDA and CDR2 SQIVND (reference sequence). As DNA, the CDR3 is TGTGCCAGTAGTGGCGGGACTAGCGGGCCAAACACAGATACGCAGTATTTT. Protein product: CASSGGTSGPNTDTQYF.

This rearrangement joins TRBV5-1 to TRBJ1-6; perhaps TRBD1 as D (5 bases). The CDR3 loop spans 15 amino acids. The V and J ends lost 2 bases and 4 bases respectively, with 10 bases between them. CDR1 and CDR2 from the germline V gene are SGHRS and YFSETQ. CDR3 in DNA: TGCGCCAGCAGCTTCGAGACAGCATATAATTCACCCCTCCACTTT. Translation: CASSFETAYNSPLHF.